The clone carrying this T cell receptor (beta chain) was recorded a few times. What it binds is not known. TCRdb re-analysed the 5' RACE reads in MiXCR, keeping a single row per CDR3 protein. The sample lists 700,000 or so distinct CDR3 sequences, around 20% occurring once. These data are taken from a study of identical twins. Study results and limitations: Zero-insertion findings could be partly confounded by invariant cells (MAIT and iNKT cells).

V was cut by 8 bases and J by 2 bases, with 13 bases left in between. The CDR3 totals 14 residues. These records were also assigned to another study, of T cells expressing NK-cell markers. In that study: In roughly six donors, dominant NKG2C+ clonotypes were roughly 1.0-7.5% of CD8+ T cells. Among four donors, these clonotypes also ranked first in the CD3+CD56-NKG2C+ fraction.

The receptor's source is a woman younger than 35 in good health. Material: PBMCs. The chain couples TRBV12-3 or TRBV12-4 to TRBJ1-3, with D hard to call. The CDR3 DNA reads TGTGCCAGCGAAGTAGGTGGGGCTGGAAACACCATATATTTT. It specifies CASEVGGAGNTIYF.